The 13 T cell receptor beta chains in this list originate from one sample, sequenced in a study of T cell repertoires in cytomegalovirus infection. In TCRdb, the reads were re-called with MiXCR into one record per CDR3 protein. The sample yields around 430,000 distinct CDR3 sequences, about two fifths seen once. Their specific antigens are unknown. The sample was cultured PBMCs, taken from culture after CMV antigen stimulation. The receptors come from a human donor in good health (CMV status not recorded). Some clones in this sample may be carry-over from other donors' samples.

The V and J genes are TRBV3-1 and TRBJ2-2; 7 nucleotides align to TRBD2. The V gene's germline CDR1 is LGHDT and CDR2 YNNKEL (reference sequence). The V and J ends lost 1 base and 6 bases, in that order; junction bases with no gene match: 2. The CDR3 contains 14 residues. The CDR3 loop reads CASSQAGGSGELFF. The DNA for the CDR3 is TGTGCCAGCAGCCAAGCGGGGGGTTCCGGGGAGCTGTTTTTT.

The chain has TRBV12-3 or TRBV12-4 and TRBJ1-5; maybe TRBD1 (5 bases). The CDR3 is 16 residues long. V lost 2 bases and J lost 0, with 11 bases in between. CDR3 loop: CASSLWGRYSNQPQHF. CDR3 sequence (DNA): TGTGCCAGCAGTTTATGGGGGAGATATAGCAATCAGCCCCAGCATTTT.

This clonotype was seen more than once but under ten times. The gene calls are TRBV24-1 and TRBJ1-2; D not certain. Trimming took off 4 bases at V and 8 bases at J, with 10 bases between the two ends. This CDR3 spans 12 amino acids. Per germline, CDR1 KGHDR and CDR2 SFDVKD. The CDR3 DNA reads TGTGCCACCAGTGACCCGGGGTACGGCTACACCTTC. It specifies CATSDPGYGYTF.

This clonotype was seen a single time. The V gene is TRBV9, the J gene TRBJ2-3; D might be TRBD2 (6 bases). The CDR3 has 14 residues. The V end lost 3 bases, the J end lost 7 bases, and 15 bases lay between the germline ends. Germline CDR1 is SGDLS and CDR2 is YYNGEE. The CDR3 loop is CASSASRDLHTQYF. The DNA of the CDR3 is TGTGCCAGCAGCGCCTCCCGGGACTTACATACGCAGTATTTT.

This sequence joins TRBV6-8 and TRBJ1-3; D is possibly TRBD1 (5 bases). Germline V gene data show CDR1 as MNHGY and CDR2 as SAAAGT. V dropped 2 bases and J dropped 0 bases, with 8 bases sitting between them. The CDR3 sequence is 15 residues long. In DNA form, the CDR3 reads TGTGCCAGCAGTTACACAGGCGTCTCTGGAAACACCATATATTTT. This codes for CASSYTGVSGNTIYF.

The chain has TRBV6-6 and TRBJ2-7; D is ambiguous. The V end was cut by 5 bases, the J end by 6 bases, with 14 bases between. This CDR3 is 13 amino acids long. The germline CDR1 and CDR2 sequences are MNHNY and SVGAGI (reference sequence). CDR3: CASSLGKATEQYF. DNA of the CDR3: TGTGCCAGCAGTCTAGGGAAGGCGACCGAGCAGTACTTC.

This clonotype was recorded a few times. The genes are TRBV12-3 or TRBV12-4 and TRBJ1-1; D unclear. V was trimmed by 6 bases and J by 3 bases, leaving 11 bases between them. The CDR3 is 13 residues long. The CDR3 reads CASSPGPYTEAFF. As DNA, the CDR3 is TGTGCCAGCAGCCCCGGACCTTACACTGAAGCTTTCTTT.

The CDR3 nucleotides are TGTGCCACCAGCAGGGACGTACCCCAGGCTGAAGCTTTCTTT. Translation gives CATSRDVPQAEAFF. The chain couples TRBV15 to TRBJ1-1, with D unresolved. Germline V CDR1 and CDR2: LNHNV, YYDKDF (reference sequence). Trimming pared 3 bases from V and 6 bases from J, leaving 14 bases between. The CDR3 has 14 amino acids.

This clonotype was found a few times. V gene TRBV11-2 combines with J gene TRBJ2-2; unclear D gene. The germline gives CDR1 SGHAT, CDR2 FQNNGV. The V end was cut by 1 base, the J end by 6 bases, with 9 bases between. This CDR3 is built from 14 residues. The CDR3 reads CASSLAWLAGELFF. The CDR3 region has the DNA TGTGCCAGCAGCTTAGCCTGGTTGGCCGGGGAGCTGTTTTTT.

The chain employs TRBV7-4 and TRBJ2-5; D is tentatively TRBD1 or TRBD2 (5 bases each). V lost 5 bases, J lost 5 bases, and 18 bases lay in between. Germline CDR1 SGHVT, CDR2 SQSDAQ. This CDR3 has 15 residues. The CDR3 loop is CASSEDRDGGETQYF. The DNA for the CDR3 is TGTGCCAGCAGCGAAGACCGGGACGGTGGGGAGACCCAGTACTTC. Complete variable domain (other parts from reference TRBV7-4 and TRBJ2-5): GAGVSQSPRYKVAKRGRDVALRCDSISGHVTLYWYRQTLGQGSEVLTYSQSDAQRDKSGRPSGRFSAERPERSVSTLKIQRTEQGDSAVYLCASSEDRDGGETQYFGPGTRLLVL.

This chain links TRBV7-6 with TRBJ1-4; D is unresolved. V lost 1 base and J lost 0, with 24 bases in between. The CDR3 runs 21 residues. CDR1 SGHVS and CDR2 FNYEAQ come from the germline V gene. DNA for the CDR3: TGTGCCAGCAGCTTAGATCGCAGCCAGCTAGGTCTAGCCGCAACTAATGAAAAACTGTTTTTT. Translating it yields CASSLDRSQLGLAATNEKLFF.

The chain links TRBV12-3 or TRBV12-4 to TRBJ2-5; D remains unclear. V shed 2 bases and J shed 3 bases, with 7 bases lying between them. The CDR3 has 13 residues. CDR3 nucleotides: TGTGCCAGCAGTTTACTAGGGAAAGAGACCCAGTACTTC. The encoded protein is CASSLLGKETQYF.

CDR3 sequence reads: CASSLRSDRGSSEQYF. Written as DNA, the CDR3 is TGCGCCAGCAGCTTGCGGTCGGACAGGGGATCAAGCGAGCAGTACTTC. This chain links TRBV5-1 with TRBJ2-7; the match to TRBD1 covers 9 bases. This CDR3 contains 16 residues. Per the germline V gene, CDR1 is SGHRS and CDR2 is YFSETQ. V dropped 1 base and J dropped 6; count of bases not matched to a gene: 11.